Below, 20 T cell receptor beta chains from the same sample are listed, as sequenced in a study of T cell responses to AZD1222 COVID-19 vaccine. The assay was immunoSEQ multiplex PCR, and TCRdb's table has in-frame clones only and misses some. Of under 150,000 clones listed, roughly 90% are singletons. The material was peripheral blood, obtained on day 0 of AZD1222 vaccination. These receptor sequences come from an adult in good health.

This clone was detected only once. The chain combines TRBV27 with TRBJ2-3; D is unresolved. Germline loops: CDR1 MNHEY, CDR2 SMNVEV (reference sequence). CDR3 length equals 16 residues. The germline V and J ends were trimmed by 4 bases and 0 bases, with 14 bases remaining between them. The chain's CDR3 is CASSSHPLDSTDTQYF. The CDR3 DNA follows: TGTGCCAGCAGTTCCCATCCCCTGGACAGCACAGATACGCAGTATTTT.

The chain joins TRBV29-1 to TRBJ1-2, with 7 nucleotides matching TRBD1. The CDR3 consists of 15 residues. V gave up 3 bases and J gave up 6 bases; unmatched junction bases: 13. Germline CDR1 reads SQVTM; CDR2 reads ANQGSEA. CDR3 residues: CSVDVLPEGADGYTF. CDR3 in DNA: TGCAGCGTTGATGTCTTGCCTGAGGGGGCGGATGGCTACACCTTC.

The chain couples TRBV19 to TRBJ1-5; no clear D gene. Trimming took off 3 bases at V and 0 bases at J, with 9 bases between the two ends. This CDR3 has 15 residues. Germline values: CDR1 LNHDA, CDR2 SQIVND (reference sequence). The CDR3 spells CASSMVQFSNQPQHF. In nucleotides, the CDR3 is TGTGCCAGTAGTATGGTGCAGTTTAGCAATCAGCCCCAGCATTTT.

The V gene is TRBV5-4, the J gene TRBJ2-7; 8 bases map to TRBD2. The germline V gene has CDR1 SGHNT and CDR2 YYREEE (reference sequence). J was trimmed by 1 base and V by 3 bases; bases with no gene match: 6. The CDR3 runs to 15 residues. The CDR3 nucleotides read TGTGCCAGCAGCTCCCGATTAGCGGGATCCTACGAGCAGTACTTC. It translates to CASSSRLAGSYEQYF.

The CDR3 region has the DNA TGTGCCAGCAGCGCTGGGACGAGAGGCTACACCTTC. It specifies CASSAGTRGYTF. The chain couples TRBV7-9 to TRBJ1-2; a weak D match, TRBD1 (5 bases). V was pared by 5 bases and J by 8 bases, with 12 bases between. The germline gives CDR1 SEHNR, CDR2 FQNEAQ (reference sequence). The CDR3 extends over 12 amino acids.

J is TRBJ1-6 and V is TRBV2; 8 bases match TRBD1. The CDR3 has 15 residues. Per the germline V gene, CDR1 is SNHLY and CDR2 is FYNNEI. Unmatched junction bases numbered 11, after V lost 6 bases and J lost 10 bases. The CDR3 coding sequence is TGTGCCAGCAGAACGGACAGGGCGGCTAGATCACCCCTCCACTTT. This gives the protein CASRTDRAARSPLHF.

The chain combines TRBV5-1 with TRBJ2-7; no reliable D call. CDR1 and CDR2 (germline): SGHRS, YFSETQ. Trimming cost V 1 base and J 4 bases, with 12 bases left between them. CDR3 length: 14 residues. Written as DNA, the CDR3 is TGCGCCAGCAGCTTGTCAGGAGAATCTTACGAGCAGTACTTC. Translated, it gives CASSLSGESYEQYF.

The chain employs TRBV28 and TRBJ1-5; D call uncertain. The CDR3 loop spans 16 amino acids. The germline V and J ends were trimmed by 3 bases and 3 bases, with 15 bases remaining between them. Germline-derived CDR1 and CDR2 are MDHEN and SYDVKM. This CDR3 reads CASSFIPEGPNQPQHF. CDR3 DNA: TGTGCCAGCAGTTTTATCCCTGAAGGGCCCAATCAGCCCCAGCATTTT.

In this sample, this clone turned up once. The chain recombines TRBV28 with TRBJ1-2; tentatively, D is TRBD1 (6 bases). Germline V gene sequence: CDR1 MDHEN, CDR2 SYDVKM. Trimming pared 6 bases from V and 3 bases from J, leaving 26 bases between. The CDR3 contains 18 residues. This CDR3 reads CASRTVRGPQGSDYGYTF. CDR3 in DNA: TGTGCCAGCAGAACCGTCCGGGGACCACAGGGTTCCGACTATGGCTACACCTTC.

The rearrangement uses TRBV2 and TRBJ2-1; 10 nucleotides agree with TRBD2. This CDR3 region has 17 residues. V gave up 8 bases and J gave up 0 bases; unmatched junction bases: 10. The germline V gene has CDR1 SNHLY and CDR2 FYNNEI. In DNA, the CDR3 is TGTGCCAGCCCCGGGACTAGCGCCCTGAGCTCCTACAATGAGCAGTTCTTC. Its protein is CASPGTSALSSYNEQFF. The complete variable domain, with remaining parts taken from reference TRBV2 and TRBJ2-1, reads EPEVTQTPSHQVTQMGQEVILRCVPISNHLYFYWYRQILGQKVEFLVSFYNNEISEKSEIFDDQFSVERPDGSNFTLKIRSTKLEDSAMYFCASPGTSALSSYNEQFFGPGTRLTVL.

This clone has a single count. V is TRBV5-8 and J is TRBJ1-1; D is unclear. There are 15 residues in the CDR3. Germline-derived CDR1 and CDR2 are SGHTS and YDEGEE. Trimming stripped 0 bases from V and 1 base from J, with 10 bases between. CDR3 in amino acids: CASSLDGRRNTEAFF. DNA of the CDR3: TGTGCCAGCAGCTTGGATGGACGCCGGAACACTGAAGCTTTCTTT.

The chain combines TRBV10-3 with TRBJ1-1, with D possibly TRBD1 on 5 matching bases. Trimming removed 6 bases at V and 5 bases at J, with 13 bases between. Germline V lookup: CDR1 ENHRY, CDR2 SYGVKD. The CDR3 has 13 amino acids. Here the CDR3 reads CAIRGDIGTEAFF. CDR3 bases: TGTGCCATCAGGGGGGATATAGGGACTGAAGCTTTCTTT.

This chain links TRBV2 with TRBJ2-2; 11 nucleotides agree with TRBD2. The CDR3 is 16 amino acids. From germline, CDR1 is SNHLY and CDR2 FYNNEI. V lost 2 bases, J lost 1 base, and 0 bases stayed unmatched. This CDR3 reads CASSETSGGNTGELFF. The CDR3 DNA reads as TGTGCCAGCAGTGAAACTAGCGGGGGGAACACCGGGGAGCTGTTTTTT.

The V gene is TRBV19, the J gene TRBJ2-1; 9 bases match TRBD2. J gave up 4 bases and V 3 bases, and 7 bases lay outside the gene matches. This CDR3 is 16 amino acids long. Germline V gene sequence: CDR1 LNHDA, CDR2 SQIVND (reference sequence). CDR3 residues: CASSMASGMGYNEQFF. The CDR3 region has the DNA TGTGCCAGTAGTATGGCTAGCGGGATGGGGTACAATGAGCAGTTCTTC.

The J gene is TRBJ1-6, the V gene TRBV10-3, with TRBD1 as a possible D gene (5 bases). V lost 10 bases and J 4 bases, leaving 23 bases between the germline ends. Germline CDR1 and CDR2: ENHRY and SYGVKD. CDR3 length equals 17 residues. CDR3 bases: TGTGCCAGCATGGGAAGCAGCCCCGACAGATATAATTCACCCCTCCACTTT. This sequence encodes CASMGSSPDRYNSPLHF.

V and J are TRBV7-3 and TRBJ2-3, with 10 bases fitting TRBD2. The V gene's germline CDR1 is SGHTA and CDR2 FQGTGA. The CDR3 totals 14 residues. The trim removed 6 bases at V and 3 bases at J, leaving 3 bases unmatched. The CDR3 DNA follows: TGTGCCAGCAGTCTGACTAGCGGGACAGATACGCAGTATTTT. Protein sequence: CASSLTSGTDTQYF.

The chain uses TRBV2 and TRBJ1-1; 9 nucleotides agree with TRBD1. The germline gives CDR1 SNHLY, CDR2 FYNNEI. The V segment lost 9 bases and the J segment 1 base; nucleotides outside the gene matches: 6. The CDR3 is made up of 14 amino acids. As DNA, the CDR3 is TGTGCCAGTAGAAAGACAGGGGGGAACACTGAAGCTTTCTTT. Translated: CASRKTGGNTEAFF.

The chain uses TRBV28 and TRBJ1-5, with D possibly being TRBD1 (6 bases). The germline V gene has CDR1 MDHEN and CDR2 SYDVKM. V was pared by 5 bases and J by 4 bases, with 9 bases between. The CDR3 is 13 amino acids. The CDR3 region is CASSRQANQPQHF. The CDR3 DNA reads TGTGCCAGCAGTCGACAGGCGAATCAGCCCCAGCATTTT.

The chain joins TRBV5-6 to TRBJ2-7; tentatively, D is TRBD2 (7 bases). This CDR3 region has 14 residues. Germline V gene lookup returns CDR1 SGHDT and CDR2 YYEEEE. Trimming removed 4 bases from V and 7 bases from J, with 18 bases in between. CDR3 coding DNA: TGTGCCAGCAGCCCAGACAGGTGGGAGGGAGAGCAGTACTTC. As protein: CASSPDRWEGEQYF.

This chain uses TRBV18 with TRBJ1-1, with a possible D match to TRBD1 (5 bases). CDR3 length equals 13 residues. CDR1 is KGHSH, CDR2 LQKENI, per germline. V shed 7 bases and J shed 3 bases, with 12 bases lying between them. CDR3 in DNA: TGTGCCAGCTTACTGGGGACGTACACTGAAGCTTTCTTT. This sequence encodes CASLLGTYTEAFF.